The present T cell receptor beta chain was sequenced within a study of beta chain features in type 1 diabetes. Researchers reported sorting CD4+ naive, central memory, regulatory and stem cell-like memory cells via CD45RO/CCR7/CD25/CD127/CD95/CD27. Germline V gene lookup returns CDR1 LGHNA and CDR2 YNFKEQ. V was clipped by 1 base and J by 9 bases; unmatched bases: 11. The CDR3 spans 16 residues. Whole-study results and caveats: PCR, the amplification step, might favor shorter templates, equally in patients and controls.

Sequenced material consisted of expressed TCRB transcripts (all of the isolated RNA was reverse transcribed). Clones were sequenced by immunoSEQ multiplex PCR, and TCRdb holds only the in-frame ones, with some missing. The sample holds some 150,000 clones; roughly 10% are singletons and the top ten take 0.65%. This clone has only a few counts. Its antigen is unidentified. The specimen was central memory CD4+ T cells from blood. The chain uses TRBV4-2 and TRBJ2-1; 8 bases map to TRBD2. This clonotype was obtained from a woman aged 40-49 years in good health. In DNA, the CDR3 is TGTGCCAGCAGCCAAGGGGAGGCAGCGGGGGTGCCTGAGCAGTTCTTC. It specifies CASSQGEAAGVPEQFF.